This passage covers 24 T cell receptor beta chains from one sample sequenced in a study of OX40 agonist ivuxolimab in advanced cancers. Method: immunoSEQ multiplex PCR; TCRdb's copy keeps in-frame clones and lacks some. The top ten clones hold 15% to 20% of a sample with roughly 26,000 clones, 70% to 90% of them seen once. The sample consisted of CD4+ or CD8+ T cells sorted from blood, taken in a trial of the OX40 agonist ivuxolimab. Receptors originate from an adult with an advanced solid tumor such as melanoma, head and neck, liver or kidney cancer.

The chain joins TRBV11-2 to TRBJ1-1; the D is unclear. Germline-derived CDR1 and CDR2 are SGHAT and FQNNGV. CDR3 length: 14 amino acids. V lost 8 bases, J lost 0 bases, and 13 bases lay in between. This chain's CDR3 is CASRQEPMNTEAFF. In DNA, the CDR3 is TGTGCCAGCCGCCAAGAACCCATGAACACTGAAGCTTTCTTT.

V usage is TRBV29-1 and J usage is TRBJ2-1, with TRBD2 identical over 12 bases. Germline assignment: CDR1 SQVTM and CDR2 ANQGSEA. CDR3 size: 18 residues. Trimming cost V 1 base and J 3 bases; bases outside gene matches: 10. The CDR3 nucleotides read TGCAGCGTTGAAGGAGCTAGCGGGAGGGGCGACTTCTACAATGAGCAGTTCTTC. Amino acids: CSVEGASGRGDFYNEQFF.

The J gene is TRBJ2-2, the V gene TRBV13; D is ambiguous. From germline, CDR1 is PRHDT and CDR2 FYEKMQ (reference sequence). V shed 5 bases and J shed 0 bases, with 10 bases lying between them. The CDR3 spans 15 residues. The DNA of the CDR3 is TGTGCCAGCAGCCCACACTACCCGAACACCGGGGAGCTGTTTTTT. It codes for CASSPHYPNTGELFF.

V and J are TRBV6-1 and TRBJ2-7; the D gene could be TRBD1 or TRBD2 (5 bases each). Trimming shortened V by 6 bases and J by 0 bases, and 15 bases separated the two germline ends. The CDR3 runs to 15 residues. Germline V lookup: CDR1 MNHNS, CDR2 SASEGT. DNA for the CDR3: TGTGCCAGCAGCTACATCCGGGACGCCTCCTACGAGCAGTACTTC. Encoded protein: CASSYIRDASYEQYF.

This chain connects TRBV20-1 to TRBJ2-4; D ambiguous. The CDR3 is made up of 10 amino acids. Germline loops: CDR1 DFQATT, CDR2 SNEGSKA (reference sequence). Trimming removed 0 bases from V and 9 bases from J, with 3 bases in between. The CDR3, as DNA: TGCAGTGCTAGAGACTTCATTCAGTACTTC. Translation: CSARDFIQYF.

The chain couples TRBV27 to TRBJ2-7, with D possibly called TRBD1 or TRBD2 (5 bases each). Germline CDR1 MNHEY, CDR2 SMNVEV (reference sequence). This CDR3 has 15 residues. Trimming took 5 bases from V and 0 from J, leaving 14 bases between them. Here the CDR3 reads CASSIRGAVSYEQYF. CDR3 sequence (DNA): TGTGCCAGCAGTATCCGAGGGGCAGTCTCCTACGAGCAGTACTTC.

In nucleotides, the CDR3 is TGTGCCAGCAGCCCACGCAGGGATGAAAAACTGTTTTTT. Protein sequence: CASSPRRDEKLFF. V gene TRBV7-9 combines with J gene TRBJ1-4, with D perhaps TRBD1 (5 bases). Trimming took 5 bases from V and 6 from J, leaving 10 bases between them. Germline-derived CDR1 and CDR2 are SEHNR and FQNEAQ (reference sequence). The CDR3 covers 13 residues.

The chain carries TRBV4-2 and TRBJ2-6; possibly TRBD1 for D (5 bases). Trimming removed 0 bases from V and 0 bases from J, with 9 bases in between. CDR1 LGHNA and CDR2 YNFKEQ come from the germline V gene. This CDR3 region has 17 residues. The CDR3 DNA follows: TGTGCCAGCAGCCAAGACAGGGCCAGCTCTGGGGCCAACGTCCTGACTTTC. Translating gives CASSQDRASSGANVLTF.

The chain uses TRBV13 and TRBJ2-3; D gene ambiguous. The V gene's germline CDR1 is PRHDT and CDR2 FYEKMQ (reference sequence). The germline V and J ends were trimmed by 3 bases and 3 bases, with 4 bases remaining between them. The CDR3 totals 12 residues. The CDR3 protein is CASSFLTDTQYF. The CDR3 DNA reads TGTGCCAGCAGCTTCTTAACAGATACGCAGTATTTT.

Notes on this clone: The junction does not match germline at one end; this may be a read error. This chain connects TRBV4-1 to TRBJ2-1; TRBD1 matches at 7 bases. This CDR3 spans 15 amino acids. From germline, CDR1 is MGHRA and CDR2 YSYEKL. The CDR3 sequence is CASSQGLGILDRSVF. Written as DNA, the CDR3 is TGCGCCAGCAGCCAGGGCCTAGGGATCCTGGACAGGTCAGTCTTC.

The chain has TRBV10-3 and TRBJ2-6; the D gene is possibly TRBD2 (6 bases). Germline V gives CDR1 ENHRY, CDR2 SYGVKD. V lost 3 bases to trimming and J lost 4 bases, with 19 bases between them. The CDR3 loop spans 18 amino acids. The CDR3 DNA sequence: TGTGCCATCAGTGACAGGAGGGTTGGGAATCTGGGGGCCAACGTCCTGACTTTC. This translates into CAISDRRVGNLGANVLTF.

This chain connects TRBV4-3 to TRBJ2-7; 8 bases match TRBD1. CDR1 is LGHNA and CDR2 is YSLEER in the germline V gene. V shed 4 bases, J shed 6 bases, and the junction held 11 bases outside the gene matches. The CDR3 sequence is 15 residues long. The chain's CDR3 is CASSPGQGRYAEQYF. CDR3 nucleotide sequence: TGCGCCAGCAGCCCCGGACAGGGCAGGTACGCCGAGCAGTACTTC.

The chain links TRBV4-1 to TRBJ2-7; 7 bases agree with TRBD1. After removal of 1 base from V and 3 bases from J, the junction contained 9 bases not matched to a gene. The CDR3 has 16 residues. Germline V gene sequence: CDR1 MGHRA, CDR2 YSYEKL. The CDR3 coding sequence is TGCGCCAGCAGCCAAGGGACAGGAGGCATACACTACGAGCAGTACTTC. Translated, it gives CASSQGTGGIHYEQYF.

The rearrangement uses TRBV6-1 and TRBJ2-5, with D perhaps matching TRBD1 or TRBD2 (5 bases each). Germline CDR1 reads MNHNS; CDR2 reads SASEGT. The CDR3 totals 15 residues. Between the trimmed V and J ends, which lost 6 bases and 1 base, there was a span of 15 bases. CDR3 sequence: CASSPYRGFQETQYF. CDR3 bases: TGTGCCAGCAGCCCCTATCGGGGCTTCCAAGAGACCCAGTACTTC.

This chain links TRBV7-9 with TRBJ2-3; D gene uncertain. V lost 1 base, J lost 2 bases, and 4 bases lay in between. Germline values: CDR1 SEHNR, CDR2 FQNEAQ (reference sequence). This CDR3 has 13 residues. CDR3 residues: CASSLDVTDTQYF. The DNA of the CDR3 is TGTGCCAGCAGCTTAGATGTCACAGATACGCAGTATTTT.

The V call is TRBV5-1, the J call TRBJ2-1; 7 bases match TRBD2. CDR1 and CDR2 (germline): SGHRS, YFSETQ. The CDR3 loop spans 12 amino acids. V trimming: 6 bases; J trimming: 9 bases; junction bases outside the gene matches: 6. DNA for the CDR3: TGCGCCAGCACGATGGTAGCGGGTGAGCAGTTCTTC. It is translated as CASTMVAGEQFF.

This chain uses TRBV11-2 with TRBJ1-1; D remains ambiguous. V was trimmed by 1 base and J by 5 bases, leaving 14 bases between them. CDR3 size: 15 residues. CDR1 and CDR2 (germline): SGHAT, FQNNGV. CDR3 nucleotide sequence: TGTGCCAGCAGCTTAGTTCTTGGCGGCAGTACTGAAGCTTTCTTT. Protein: CASSLVLGGSTEAFF.

The genes are TRBV4-1 and TRBJ2-3; D may be TRBD2 (5 bases). Trimming pared 0 bases from V and 2 bases from J, leaving 9 bases between. The CDR3 covers 15 residues. The germline V gene encodes CDR1 MGHRA and CDR2 YSYEKL. The CDR3 here is CASSQEGLNTDTQYF. The DNA of the CDR3 is TGCGCCAGCAGCCAAGAAGGACTTAACACAGATACGCAGTATTTT.

The chain employs TRBV5-6 and TRBJ1-5; perhaps TRBD1 as D (5 bases). Between the trimmed V and J ends, which lost 1 base and 2 bases, there was a span of 13 bases. There are 16 residues in the CDR3. Germline CDR1 SGHDT, CDR2 YYEEEE. The CDR3 nucleotides read TGTGCCAGCAGCTTGTCGGGGCCCTTTGGCAATCAGCCCCAGCATTTT. Its translation: CASSLSGPFGNQPQHF.

The J gene is TRBJ2-7, the V gene TRBV19; D might be TRBD2 (5 bases). The CDR3 length is 16 residues. With 5 bases removed from V and 3 bases from J, the gap between germline ends came to 20 bases. CDR1 LNHDA and CDR2 SQIVND come from the germline V gene (reference sequence). The CDR3 DNA is TGTGCCAGTAGTTACAAGTCCCTCTCAGCGGACTACGAGCAGTACTTC. Its protein product is CASSYKSLSADYEQYF.

This clone has just one count. The chain combines TRBV6-1 with TRBJ2-2; no firm D call. This CDR3 has 17 amino acids. Germline V gives CDR1 MNHNS, CDR2 SASEGT. V was shortened by 3 bases and J by 2 bases, with 16 bases between the two germline ends. The CDR3 sequence: CASSDVRTVTNTGELFF. In DNA form, the CDR3 reads TGTGCCAGCAGTGACGTTCGGACGGTCACTAACACCGGGGAGCTGTTTTTT.

This chain joins TRBV10-3 and TRBJ2-3, with 13 positions matching TRBD2. V was clipped by 6 bases and J by 2 bases; unmatched bases: 2. CDR3 size: 15 residues. From germline, CDR1 is ENHRY and CDR2 SYGVKD. The CDR3 DNA sequence: TGTGCCATCAGGGGGACTAGCGGGAACACAGATACGCAGTATTTT. Translation gives CAIRGTSGNTDTQYF.

V is TRBV7-2 and J is TRBJ1-6, with a weak D call TRBD1 (6 bases). Per the germline V gene, CDR1 is SGHTA and CDR2 is FQGNSA. The germline V and J ends were trimmed by 6 bases and 6 bases, with 9 bases remaining between them. The CDR3 extends over 13 amino acids. Written as DNA, the CDR3 is TGTGCCAGCAGTACAGGGCCTAATTCACCCCTCCACTTT. Protein: CASSTGPNSPLHF.

The chain is built from TRBV28 and TRBJ2-3, with 8 bases fitting TRBD1. Germline CDR1 reads MDHEN; CDR2 reads SYDVKM. The CDR3 loop spans 16 amino acids. J gave up 1 base and V 3 bases, and 6 bases lay outside the gene matches. CDR3 in amino acids: CASSLWTGLGTDTQYF. The CDR3 DNA is TGTGCCAGCAGTTTGTGGACAGGGTTGGGCACAGATACGCAGTATTTT.